This TCR beta chain was recorded in a study of cytomegalovirus exposure and HLA in healthy donors. Nominal health characterized the donors when sampled, though unrecorded immune exposures were likely. The PCR made use of 60 Vbeta and 13 Jbeta primers. How the authors handled the data: Later analysis identified 80 million to 90 million unique TCR beta chains, 9 million to 13 million shared. The protocol was immunoSEQ multiplex PCR, while the TCRdb copy is restricted to in-frame clones and leaves out a portion. D and trimming come from the DNA, and the V and J calls and clone size come from that table. This sample yields 130,000 or so clones, of which approximately 82% are seen a single time; around 2% belongs to the top ten. Germline lookup yields CDR1 MDHEN and CDR2 SYDVKM. This CDR3 has 14 residues. The V end lost 6 bases, the J end lost 4 bases, and 14 bases lay between the germline ends. In its sample, this clone was seen once. The target antigen is unknown.

Study results and caveats: A few CMV-associated chains proved CMV antigen-specific in vitro. There were reportedly fewer N-insertions in an Asian-associated ancestry cluster than the roughly 670-donor mean, in a later analysis.

V usage is TRBV28 and J usage is TRBJ2-3; TRBD1 is a possible D gene (7 bases). The specimen was PBMCs. The receptor's source is a woman aged 40 to 49 in good health and CMV-seronegative. This CDR3 reads CASSPQGEADTQYF. As DNA, the CDR3 is TGTGCCAGCAGCCCCCAGGGGGAGGCAGATACGCAGTATTTT. The full variable domain, completed using reference TRBV28 and TRBJ2-3, is DVKVTQSSRYLVKRTGEKVFLECVQDMDHENMFWYRQDPGLGLRLIYFSYDVKMKEKGDIPEGYSVSREKKERFSLILESASTNQTSMYLCASSPQGEADTQYFGPGTRLTVL.